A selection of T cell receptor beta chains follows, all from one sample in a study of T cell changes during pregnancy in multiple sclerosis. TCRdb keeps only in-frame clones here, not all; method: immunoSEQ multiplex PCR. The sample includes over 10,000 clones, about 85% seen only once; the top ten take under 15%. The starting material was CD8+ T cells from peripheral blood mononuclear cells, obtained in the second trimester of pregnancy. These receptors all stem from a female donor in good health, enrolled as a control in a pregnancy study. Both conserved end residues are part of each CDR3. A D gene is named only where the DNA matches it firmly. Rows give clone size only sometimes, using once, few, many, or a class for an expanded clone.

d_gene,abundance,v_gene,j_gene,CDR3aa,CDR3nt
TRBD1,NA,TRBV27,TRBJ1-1,CASRSGTGVTEAFF,TGTGCCAGCAGATCCGGGACAGGGGTGACTGAAGCTTTCTTT
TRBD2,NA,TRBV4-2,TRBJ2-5,CASSLGLAELQETQYF,TGTGCCAGCAGCCTAGGACTAGCGGAGTTACAAGAGACCCAGTACTTC
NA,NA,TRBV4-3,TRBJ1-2,CASSQDAWQYGYTF,TGCGCCAGCAGCCAAGATGCCTGGCAGTATGGCTACACCTTC
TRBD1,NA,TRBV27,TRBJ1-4,CASSPGQGGEKLFF,TGTGCCAGCAGTCCGGGACAGGGCGGCGAAAAACTGTTTTTT
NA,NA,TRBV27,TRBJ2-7,CASSLEHRHYEQYF,TGTGCCAGCAGTTTGGAACACAGGCACTACGAGCAGTACTTC
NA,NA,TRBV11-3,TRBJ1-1,CASSFLRGGNTEAFF,TGTGCCAGCAGCTTTCTCCGCGGGGGGAACACTGAAGCTTTCTTT
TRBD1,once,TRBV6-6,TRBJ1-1,CASSPDRGTTEAFF,TGTGCCAGCAGTCCGGACAGGGGGACCACTGAAGCTTTCTTT
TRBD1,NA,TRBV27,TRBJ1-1,CASSFWTGGPNTEAFF,TGTGCCAGCAGTTTTTGGACAGGGGGTCCGAACACTGAAGCTTTCTTT
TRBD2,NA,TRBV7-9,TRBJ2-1,CASSTTSGSDYNEQFF,TGTGCCAGCAGCACCACTAGCGGGAGTGACTACAATGAGCAGTTCTTC
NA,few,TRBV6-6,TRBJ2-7,CASSYSLNRDEQYF,TGTGCCAGCAGTTACTCCCTCAACAGGGACGAGCAGTACTTC
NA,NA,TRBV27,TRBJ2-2,CASSFTAAGELFF,TGTGCCAGCAGTTTTACGGCGGCCGGGGAGCTGTTTTTT
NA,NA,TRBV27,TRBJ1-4,CASSLIGAGEKLFF,TGTGCCAGCAGTTTAATAGGGGCTGGGGAAAAACTGTTTTTT
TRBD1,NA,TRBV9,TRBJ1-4,CASSIGTGGEKLFF,TGTGCCAGCAGCATCGGGACAGGGGGTGAAAAACTGTTTTTT
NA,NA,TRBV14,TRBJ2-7,CASGTPYEQYF,TGTGCCAGCGGGACACCCTACGAGCAGTACTTC
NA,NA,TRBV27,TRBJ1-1,CASSLDLGAPNTEAFF,TGTGCCAGCAGTTTGGATTTGGGAGCTCCGAACACTGAAGCTTTCTTT
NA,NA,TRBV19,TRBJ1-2,CASSIEHLGGTRGYTF,TGTGCCAGTAGTATAGAACACCTCGGGGGAACCCGTGGCTACACCTTC
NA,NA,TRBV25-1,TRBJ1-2,CASSEGQGINYGYTF,TGTGCCAGCAGTGAGGGGCAGGGGATTAACTATGGCTACACCTTC
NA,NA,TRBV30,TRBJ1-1,CAWSPRAGVTEAFF,TGTGCCTGGAGTCCGCGGGCAGGGGTCACTGAAGCTTTCTTT
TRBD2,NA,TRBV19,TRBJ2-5,CASSIGERGYQETQYF,TGTGCCAGTAGTATAGGGGAGCGGGGGTACCAAGAGACCCAGTACTTC
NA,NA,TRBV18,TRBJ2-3,CASSPQSGAGADTQYF,TGTGCCAGCTCACCACAAAGCGGAGCTGGGGCAGATACGCAGTATTTT
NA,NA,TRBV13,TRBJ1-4,CASSPRTAAEKLFF,TGTGCCAGCAGCCCCAGGACAGCAGCCGAAAAACTGTTTTTT
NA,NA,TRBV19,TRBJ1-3,CASSETDSSGNTIYF,TGTGCCAGTAGTGAGACCGACAGCTCTGGAAACACCATATATTTT
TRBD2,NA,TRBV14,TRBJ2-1,CASSQGSSGYNEQFF,TGTGCCAGCAGCCAAGGCTCTAGCGGGTACAATGAGCAGTTCTTC
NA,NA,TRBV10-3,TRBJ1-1,CAIRQGAGGNTEAFF,TGTGCCATCCGCCAAGGGGCCGGGGGGAACACTGAAGCTTTCTTT
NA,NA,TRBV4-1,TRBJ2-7,CASSQEDREGYEQYF,TGCGCCAGCAGCCAAGAAGACCGCGAGGGCTACGAGCAGTACTTC
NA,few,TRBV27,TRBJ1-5,CASTGGSQPQHF,TGTGCCAGCACCGGAGGGTCCCAGCCCCAGCATTTT
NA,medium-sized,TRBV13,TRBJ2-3,CASSLSTDTQYF,TGTGCCAGCAGCCTAAGCACAGATACGCAGTATTTT
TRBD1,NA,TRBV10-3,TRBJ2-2,CAISNDRGHTGELFF,TGTGCCATCAGTAACGACAGGGGGCACACCGGGGAGCTGTTTTTT
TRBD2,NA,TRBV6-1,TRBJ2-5,CASSEREGSGETQYF,TGTGCCAGCAGTGAAAGGGAGGGATCAGGAGAGACCCAGTACTTC
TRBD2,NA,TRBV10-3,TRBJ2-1,CAIRPGGRSYNEQFF,TGTGCCATCAGGCCGGGGGGTCGCTCCTACAATGAGCAGTTCTTC
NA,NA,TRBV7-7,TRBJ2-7,CASSLFSGYEQYF,TGTGCTAGCAGCTTATTCTCGGGTTACGAGCAGTACTTC
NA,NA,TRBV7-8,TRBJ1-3,CASSPGHTGGNTIYF,TGTGCCAGCAGCCCGGGACATACGGGTGGAAACACCATATATTTT
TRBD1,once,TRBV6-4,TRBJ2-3,CASSDSGKGGADTQYF,TGTGCCAGCAGTGACTCGGGTAAAGGGGGCGCAGATACGCAGTATTTT
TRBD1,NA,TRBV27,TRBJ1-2,CASSPGQGTIGYTF,TGTGCCAGCAGTCCGGGACAGGGGACGATTGGCTACACCTTC
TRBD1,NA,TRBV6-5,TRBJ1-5,CASSPTGGSNQPQHF,TGTGCCAGCAGTCCTACAGGGGGCTCGAATCAGCCCCAGCATTTT
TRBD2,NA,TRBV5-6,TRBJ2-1,CASSPAGVEQFF,TGTGCCAGCAGCCCTGCGGGGGTGGAGCAGTTCTTC
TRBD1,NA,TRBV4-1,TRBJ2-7,CASSTTGSYEQYF,TGCGCCAGCAGTACGACAGGGTCCTACGAGCAGTACTTC
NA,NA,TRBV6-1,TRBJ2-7,CASSEEGGWGVSSYEQYF,TGTGCCAGCAGTGAAGAGGGGGGGTGGGGGGTAAGCTCCTACGAGCAGTACTTC
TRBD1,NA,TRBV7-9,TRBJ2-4,CASSSGQGVAKNIQYF,TGTGCCAGCAGCTCGGGACAGGGGGTAGCCAAAAACATTCAGTACTTC
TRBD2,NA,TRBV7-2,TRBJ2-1,CASSLTSGNSYNEQFF,TGTGCCAGCAGCTTAACCAGCGGGAACTCCTACAATGAGCAGTTCTTC
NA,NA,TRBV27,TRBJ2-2,CASSPRETTGELFF,TGTGCCAGCAGTCCTCGGGAAACCACCGGGGAGCTGTTTTTT